Following are 11 T cell receptor beta chains from one sample sequenced in a study of T cells in Graves' hyperthyroidism and ophthalmopathy. The source material, RNA transcripts, was used to amplify TCR beta CDR3 regions. The study used the HTBI primer set for a first-round RT-PCR of the TCR CDR3. TCRdb fed the multiplex PCR reads into MiXCR, producing one record per CDR3 protein. This sample carries 550,000 to 650,000 distinct CDR3 sequences, over 11% of them seen once, and the ten largest clones take roughly 5.5%. What was sequenced was blood. The source is a woman aged 30 to 39 with Graves' hyperthyroidism that later progressed to Graves' ophthalmopathy.

This clonotype was seen more than once but under ten times. The chain couples TRBV19 to TRBJ2-2; 9 bases agree with TRBD1. V lost 5 bases to trimming and J lost 5 bases; unmatched junction nucleotides: 3. The CDR3 has 14 residues. CDR1 and CDR2 (germline): LNHDA, SQIVND (reference sequence). CDR3 in DNA: TGTGCCAGTAGTGTGGACAGGGGAACCGGGGAGCTGTTTTTT. Translating gives CASSVDRGTGELFF. Variable domain in full (rest from reference TRBV19 and TRBJ2-2): DGGITQSPKYLFRKEGQNVTLSCEQNLNHDAMYWYRQDPGQGLRLIYYSQIVNDFQKGDIAEGYSVSREKKESFPLTVTSAQKNPTAFYLCASSVDRGTGELFFGEGSRLTVL.

This sequence joins TRBV7-9 and TRBJ2-1; D perhaps matches TRBD1 (7 bases). CDR3 length: 14 residues. The germline V and J ends were trimmed by 7 bases and 1 base, with 11 bases remaining between them. Germline CDR1 and CDR2: SEHNR and FQNEAQ (reference sequence). CDR3 amino acids: CASNGGQSYNEQFF. The CDR3 bases are TGTGCCAGCAACGGGGGACAGTCCTACAATGAGCAGTTCTTC.

The gene calls are TRBV4-1 and TRBJ2-3, with 7 bases matching TRBD1. The germline gives CDR1 MGHRA, CDR2 YSYEKL. V lost 1 base to trimming and J lost 2 bases; unmatched junction nucleotides: 3. This CDR3 spans 15 amino acids. The CDR3 bases are TGCGCCAGCAGCCAAGGAGGGGGCAACACAGATACGCAGTATTTT. Translated, it gives CASSQGGGNTDTQYF.

This clonotype was found many times. The CDR3 DNA is TGCGCCAGCAGCCAACAAAGCGGGAGTCTATCCTACAATGAGCAGTTCTTC. Translated, it gives CASSQQSGSLSYNEQFF. The J gene is TRBJ2-1, the V gene TRBV4-3; TRBD2 aligns across 8 bases. Trimming at V came to 2 bases and at J to 1 base, leaving 7 bases not matched to a gene. In germline, CDR1 is LGHNA, CDR2 YSLEER. CDR3 length: 17 residues.

The rearrangement links TRBV6-5 to TRBJ2-7; 8 bases are shared with TRBD2. The CDR3 is made up of 14 amino acids. Unmatched junction bases numbered 7, after V lost 2 bases and J lost 7 bases. CDR1 MNHEY and CDR2 SVGAGI come from the germline V gene. The CDR3 coding sequence is TGTGCCAGCAGTTACGGCGGGAGGCCGAGAGAGCAGTACTTC. Translating it yields CASSYGGRPREQYF.

The rearrangement joins TRBV27 to TRBJ2-7, with 15 positions matching TRBD2. The V gene's germline CDR1 is MNHEY and CDR2 SMNVEV (reference sequence). V was clipped by 6 bases and J by 1 base; unmatched bases: 4. The length of the CDR3 is 16 residues. In nucleotides, the CDR3 is TGTGCCAGCAGCTCCGGACTAGCGGGAGGGTCCTACGAGCAGTACTTC. It is translated as CASSSGLAGGSYEQYF.

This clonotype was observed at least ten times. One junction end disagrees with the germline gene, perhaps due to a read error. The chain links TRBV4-1 to TRBJ2-2; perhaps D is TRBD1 or TRBD2 (6 bases each). This CDR3 spans 13 amino acids. Germline CDR1 is MGHRA and CDR2 is YSYEKL. The CDR3 nucleotides read TGCGCCAGCAGCCAAGAGGGGGCCGGGGGGCTGTTTTTT. Its protein product is CASSQEGAGGLFF.

This chain uses TRBV19 with TRBJ1-4, with a weak D call TRBD1 (5 bases). CDR1 is LNHDA, CDR2 SQIVND, per germline (reference sequence). The V and J ends lost 8 bases and 8 bases respectively, with 15 bases between them. This CDR3 comprises 13 residues. CDR3 region: CASSRGGGEKLFF. DNA of the CDR3: TGTGCCAGTTCTCGGGGGGGAGGCGAAAAACTGTTTTTT.

The genes are TRBV11-3 and TRBJ2-7, with 7 bases aligning to TRBD2. J was trimmed by 7 bases and V by 4 bases; bases with no gene match: 7. Germline lookup yields CDR1 SGHNT and CDR2 YENEEA. The CDR3 runs to 13 residues. The CDR3 sequence: CASSSRLAGEQYF. The CDR3 DNA reads as TGTGCCAGCAGCTCCAGACTAGCAGGAGAGCAGTACTTC.

This clonotype was counted ten times or more. J is TRBJ2-7 and V is TRBV7-9; TRBD1 aligns across 8 bases. The CDR3 runs to 14 residues. After removal of 5 bases from V and 3 bases from J, the junction contained 6 bases not matched to a gene. CDR1 is SEHNR and CDR2 is FQNEAQ in the germline V gene (reference sequence). CDR3 in amino acids: CASSNRDRRYEQYF. Here the CDR3 DNA reads TGTGCCAGCAGCAATCGGGACAGGCGCTACGAGCAGTACTTC.

This clonotype was seen a handful of times. The CDR3 DNA reads as TGTGCCAGCAGTCTTCTGGGAAGCGGCCCAGGAGATACGCAGTATTTT. This sequence encodes CASSLLGSGPGDTQYF. The genes are TRBV7-3 and TRBJ2-3; a weak D match, TRBD2 (5 bases). The germline V gene has CDR1 SGHTA and CDR2 FQGTGA. The V and J ends lost 6 bases and 5 bases respectively, with 21 bases between them. There are 16 residues in the CDR3.